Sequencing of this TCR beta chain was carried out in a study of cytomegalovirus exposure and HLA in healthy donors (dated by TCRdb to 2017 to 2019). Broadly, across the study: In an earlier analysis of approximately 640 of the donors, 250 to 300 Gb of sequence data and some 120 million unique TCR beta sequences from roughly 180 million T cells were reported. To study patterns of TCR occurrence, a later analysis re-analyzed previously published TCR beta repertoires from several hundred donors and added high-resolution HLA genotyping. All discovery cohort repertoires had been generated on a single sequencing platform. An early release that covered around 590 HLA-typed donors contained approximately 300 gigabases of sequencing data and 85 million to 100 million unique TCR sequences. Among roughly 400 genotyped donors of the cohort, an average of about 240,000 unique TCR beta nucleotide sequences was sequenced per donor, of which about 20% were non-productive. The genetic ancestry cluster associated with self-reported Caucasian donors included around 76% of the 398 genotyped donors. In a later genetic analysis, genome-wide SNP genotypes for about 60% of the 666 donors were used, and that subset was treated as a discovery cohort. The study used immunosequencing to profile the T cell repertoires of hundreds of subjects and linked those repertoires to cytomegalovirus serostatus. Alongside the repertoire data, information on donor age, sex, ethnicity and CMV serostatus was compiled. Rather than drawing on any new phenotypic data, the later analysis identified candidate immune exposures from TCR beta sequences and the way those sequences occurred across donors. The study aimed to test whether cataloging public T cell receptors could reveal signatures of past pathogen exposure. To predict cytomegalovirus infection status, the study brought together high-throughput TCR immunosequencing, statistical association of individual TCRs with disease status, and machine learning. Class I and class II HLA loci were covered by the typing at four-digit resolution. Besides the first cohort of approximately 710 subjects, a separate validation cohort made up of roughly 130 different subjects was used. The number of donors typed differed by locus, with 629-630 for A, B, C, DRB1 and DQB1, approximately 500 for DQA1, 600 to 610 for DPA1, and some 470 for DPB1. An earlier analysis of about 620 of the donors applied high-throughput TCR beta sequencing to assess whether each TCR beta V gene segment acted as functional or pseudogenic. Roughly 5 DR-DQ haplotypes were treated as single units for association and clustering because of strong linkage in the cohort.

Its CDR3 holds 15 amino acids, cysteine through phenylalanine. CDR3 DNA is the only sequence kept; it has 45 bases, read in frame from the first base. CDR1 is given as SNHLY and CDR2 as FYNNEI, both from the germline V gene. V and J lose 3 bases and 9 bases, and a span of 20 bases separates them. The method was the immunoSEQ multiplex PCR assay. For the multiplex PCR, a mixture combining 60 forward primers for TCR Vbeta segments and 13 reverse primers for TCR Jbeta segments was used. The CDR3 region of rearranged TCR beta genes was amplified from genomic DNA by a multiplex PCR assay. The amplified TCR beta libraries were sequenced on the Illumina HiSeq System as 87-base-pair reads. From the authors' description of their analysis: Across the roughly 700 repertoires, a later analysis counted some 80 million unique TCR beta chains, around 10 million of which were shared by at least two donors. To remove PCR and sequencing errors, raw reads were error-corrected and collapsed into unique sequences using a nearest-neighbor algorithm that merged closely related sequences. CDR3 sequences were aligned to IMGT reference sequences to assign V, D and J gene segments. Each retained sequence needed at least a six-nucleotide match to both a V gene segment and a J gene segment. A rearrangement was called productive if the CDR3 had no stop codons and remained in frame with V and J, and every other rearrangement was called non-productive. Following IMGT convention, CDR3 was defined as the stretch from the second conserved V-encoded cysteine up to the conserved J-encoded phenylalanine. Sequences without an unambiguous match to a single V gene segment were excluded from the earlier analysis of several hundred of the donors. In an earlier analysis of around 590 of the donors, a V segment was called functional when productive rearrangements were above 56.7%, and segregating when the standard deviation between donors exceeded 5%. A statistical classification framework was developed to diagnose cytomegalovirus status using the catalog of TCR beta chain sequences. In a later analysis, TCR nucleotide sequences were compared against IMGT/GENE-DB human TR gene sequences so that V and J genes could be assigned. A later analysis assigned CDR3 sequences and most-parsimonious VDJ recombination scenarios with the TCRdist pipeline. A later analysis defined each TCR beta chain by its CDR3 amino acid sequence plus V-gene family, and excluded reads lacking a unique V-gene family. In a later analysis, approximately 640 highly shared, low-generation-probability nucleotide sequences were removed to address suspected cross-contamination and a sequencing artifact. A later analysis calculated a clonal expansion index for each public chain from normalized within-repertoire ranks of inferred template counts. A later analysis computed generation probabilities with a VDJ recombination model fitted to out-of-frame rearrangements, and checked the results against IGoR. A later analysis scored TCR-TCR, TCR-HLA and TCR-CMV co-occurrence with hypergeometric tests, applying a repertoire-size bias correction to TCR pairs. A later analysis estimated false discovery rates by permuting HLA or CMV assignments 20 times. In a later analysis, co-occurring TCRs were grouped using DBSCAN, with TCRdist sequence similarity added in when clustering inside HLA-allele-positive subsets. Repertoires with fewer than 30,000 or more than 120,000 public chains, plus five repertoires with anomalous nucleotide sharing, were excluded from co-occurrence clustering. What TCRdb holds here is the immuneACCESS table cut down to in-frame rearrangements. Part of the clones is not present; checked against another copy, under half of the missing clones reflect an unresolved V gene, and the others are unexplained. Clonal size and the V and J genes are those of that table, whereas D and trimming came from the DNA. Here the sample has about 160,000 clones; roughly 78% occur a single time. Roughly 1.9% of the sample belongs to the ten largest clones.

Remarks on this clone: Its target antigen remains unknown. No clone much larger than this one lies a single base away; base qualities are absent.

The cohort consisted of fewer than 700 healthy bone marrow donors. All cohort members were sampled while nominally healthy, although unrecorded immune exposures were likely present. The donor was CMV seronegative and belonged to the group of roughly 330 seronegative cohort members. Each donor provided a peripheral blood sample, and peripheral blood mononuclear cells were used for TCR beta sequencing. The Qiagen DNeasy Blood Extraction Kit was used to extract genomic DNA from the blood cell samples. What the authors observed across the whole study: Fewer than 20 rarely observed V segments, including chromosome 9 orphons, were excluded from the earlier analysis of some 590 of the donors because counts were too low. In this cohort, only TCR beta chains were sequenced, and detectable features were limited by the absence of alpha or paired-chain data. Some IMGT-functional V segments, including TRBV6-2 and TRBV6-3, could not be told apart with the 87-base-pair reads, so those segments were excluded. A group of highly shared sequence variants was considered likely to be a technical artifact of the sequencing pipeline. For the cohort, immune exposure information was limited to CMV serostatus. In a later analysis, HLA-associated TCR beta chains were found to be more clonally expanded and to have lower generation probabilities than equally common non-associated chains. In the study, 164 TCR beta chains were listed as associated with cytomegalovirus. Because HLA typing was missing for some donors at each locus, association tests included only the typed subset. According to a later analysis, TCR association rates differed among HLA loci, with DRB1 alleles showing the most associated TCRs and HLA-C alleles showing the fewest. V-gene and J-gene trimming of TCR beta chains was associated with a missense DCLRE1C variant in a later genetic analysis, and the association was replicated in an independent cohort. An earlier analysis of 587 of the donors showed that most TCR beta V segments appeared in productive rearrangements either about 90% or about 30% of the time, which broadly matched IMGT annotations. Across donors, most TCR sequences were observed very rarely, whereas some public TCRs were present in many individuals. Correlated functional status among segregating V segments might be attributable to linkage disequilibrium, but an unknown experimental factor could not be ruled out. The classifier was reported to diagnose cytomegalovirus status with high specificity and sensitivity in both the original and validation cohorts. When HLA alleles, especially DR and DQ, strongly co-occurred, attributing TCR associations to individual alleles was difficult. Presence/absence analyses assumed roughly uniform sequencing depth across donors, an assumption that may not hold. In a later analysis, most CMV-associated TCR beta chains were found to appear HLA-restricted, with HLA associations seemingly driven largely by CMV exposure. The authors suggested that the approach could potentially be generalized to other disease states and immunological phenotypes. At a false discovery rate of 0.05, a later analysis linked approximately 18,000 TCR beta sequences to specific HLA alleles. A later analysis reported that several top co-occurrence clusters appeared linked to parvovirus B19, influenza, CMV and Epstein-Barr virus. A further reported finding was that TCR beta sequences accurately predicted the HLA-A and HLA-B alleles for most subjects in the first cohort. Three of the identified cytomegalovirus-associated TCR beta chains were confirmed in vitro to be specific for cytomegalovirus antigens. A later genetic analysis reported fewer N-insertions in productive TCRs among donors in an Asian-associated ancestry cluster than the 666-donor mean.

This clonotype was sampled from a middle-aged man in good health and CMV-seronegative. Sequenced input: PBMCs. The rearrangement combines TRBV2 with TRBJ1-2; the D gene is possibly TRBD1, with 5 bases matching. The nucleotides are TGTGCCAGCAGTGAGGCTCAACAGGTTTTCGGAAGCTACACCTTC. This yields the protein CASSEAQQVFGSYTF.